The text below deals with one T cell receptor beta chain. What it recognizes is unknown. The Oncomine TCR Beta short-read assay was applied to DNA of cultured CD4+ T cells. In TCRdb, the PCR reads were re-called with MiXCR into one record per CDR3 protein. This table holds 9,500 to 15,000 distinct CDR3 sequences, around 50% found once. This sample is drawn from a study of vaccination and CD4 T cells after COVID-19. Documented treatment: roughly ten-day PBMC culture with coronavirus spike peptide pools or control peptides (ViraFEST assay). Each well held more than 1.5 million PBMCs in IL-2 (approximately 10 IU/ml) medium with approximately 9.9 ug/ml peptide pools. Trimming shortened V by 5 bases and J by 5 bases, and 9 bases separated the two germline ends. The CDR3 has 12 amino acids. CDR1 is MDHEN, CDR2 SYDVKM, per germline.

The sample taken for sequencing was CD4+ T cells from blood, cultured in vitro. The sequence was obtained from a human donor who had recovered from COVID-19. V is TRBV28 and J is TRBJ1-2; D gene ambiguous. For the CDR3, the DNA is TGTGCCAGCAGTCCCACGGGATATGGCTACACCTTC. This codes for CASSPTGYGYTF.